Listed below are T cell receptor beta chains from one sample, sequenced in a study of immune characterization of retroperitoneal liposarcoma. MiXCR, run by TCRdb on the PCR reads, gives a single entry per CDR3 protein. The data hold about 10,000 distinct CDR3 sequences, with 28% observed a single time. Sequences were obtained from tumor tissue. These receptors all come from a female donor with retroperitoneal liposarcoma. The CDR3 runs from the conserved cysteine through the conserved F or W.

j_call	v_call	cdr3_aa
TRBJ2-3	TRBV6-5	CASSETGGSPYLDTQYF
TRBJ2-1	TRBV6-1	CASTINYEQFF
TRBJ2-7	TRBV7-6	CASSTEAFYEQYF
TRBJ2-1	TRBV7-3	CASSDTGTLYNEQFF
TRBJ2-5	TRBV7-2	CASSFSGGEGTQYF
TRBJ2-1	TRBV6-1	CASSWAVNNEQFF
TRBJ2-2	TRBV7-3	CASSLNRNTGELFF
TRBJ2-1	TRBV6-1	CASTQAPLMIEQFF
TRBJ2-1	TRBV10-2	CASSEKETQFF
TRBJ2-5	TRBV12-3/TRBV12-4	CATRQGEEETQYF
TRBJ2-1	TRBV7-9	CASSLAGTGRQETQFF
TRBJ1-1	TRBV12-3/TRBV12-4	CASTLGGGWTEAFF
TRBJ2-3	TRBV6-1	CASSKRGGRDYTDTQYF
TRBJ1-4	TRBV12-3/TRBV12-4	CASSFPGLDEKLFF
TRBJ2-5	TRBV27	CASSLNLQGETQYF
TRBJ2-5	TRBV7-2	CASSPSGSRETQYF
TRBJ2-1	TRBV7-6	CASSLSVASGSVETQFF
TRBJ1-6	TRBV6-1	CASSERGRNSPLHF
.	TRBV7-2	CASMLGTSGIAGGGETQYF